Listed below are T cell receptor beta chains from one sample, sequenced in a study of blood T cell repertoires in COVID-19. The method was immunoSEQ multiplex PCR; TCRdb's version includes in-frame clones alone and lacks a portion of them. The sample includes roughly 250,000 clones, 80% to 85% of them seen just once. Sequencing was carried out using peripheral blood. Every receptor here comes from a man over 45 with active or convalescent COVID-19. Both conserved end residues are part of each CDR3. Each record gives: V gene, D gene, CDR3 length, CDR3 protein. The D gene is left open where the match is weak.

TRBV9 - 15 CASSTGVQGTYEQYF
TRBV11-3 - 16 CASSPGGGGDPGEQFF
TRBV7-9 - 15 CASSPNRVRNTEAFF
TRBV24-1 TRBD1 14 CATSAGGTNNEQFF
TRBV7-7 TRBD1 18 CASSLTAATGGTYNEQFF
TRBV6-5 - 14 CASRPTGVQETQYF
TRBV2 TRBD2 13 CAFKSGTNNEQFF
TRBV20-1 - 13 CSASLHEAGEEVF
TRBV5-5 - 15 CASSQTGLSTDTQYF
TRBV7-9 - 16 CASSLDAGWVPDTQYF
TRBV6-5 TRBD1 15 CASSPGQGINNEQFF
TRBV9 - 16 CASSVGQGNPNTEAFF
TRBV7-9 - 15 CASSLTGQQNQPQHF
TRBV18 - 15 CASSPSGLAKNIQYF
TRBV9 - 16 CASSRGGLSMNTEAFF
TRBV6-5 - 15 CASSYSGGRNYGYTF
TRBV7-9 - 15 CASTLRQGQNTEAFF
TRBV3-1/TRBV3-2 - 14 CASSPGFRAYEQYF